Shown below are 3 T cell receptor beta chains from a single sample sequenced in a study of cytomegalovirus exposure and HLA in healthy donors. The table came from immunoSEQ multiplex PCR; TCRdb's copy has only in-frame clones and leaves some out. The sample holds approximately 120,000 clones, about 88% seen once. Sequenced sample: PBMCs. The source is a woman younger than 30 in good health and CMV-seronegative.

The chain is built from TRBV10-3 and TRBJ2-1; 11 positions agree with TRBD2. This CDR3 has 17 residues. Germline-derived CDR1 and CDR2 are ENHRY and SYGVKD. V lost 0 bases to trimming and J lost 2 bases; unmatched junction nucleotides: 3. This chain's CDR3 is CAISESTSGDPYNEQFF. The CDR3 nucleotides read TGTGCCATCAGTGAGTCGACTAGCGGGGACCCCTACAATGAGCAGTTCTTC.

The chain employs TRBV30 and TRBJ2-2, with D possibly TRBD1 on 7 matching bases. This CDR3 is built from 14 residues. Germline V gene sequence: CDR1 GTSNPN, CDR2 SVGIG (reference sequence). Trimming stripped 8 bases from V and 4 bases from J, with 17 bases between. The CDR3 spells CALSRGAGTGELFF. The CDR3 region has the DNA TGTGCCCTCTCCAGGGGGGCGGGCACCGGGGAGCTGTTTTTT.

V usage is TRBV4-2 and J usage is TRBJ2-3, with 8 bases that match TRBD1. The CDR3 has 16 amino acids. The V gene's germline CDR1 is LGHNA and CDR2 YNFKEQ. The V gene end was trimmed by 1 base and the J gene end by 2 bases; junction bases not matched to a gene: 5. Written as DNA, the CDR3 is TGTGCCAGCAGCCAAGGAGGGGGACAGGTCACAGATACGCAGTATTTT. Amino acid sequence: CASSQGGGQVTDTQYF.